This TCR beta chain was obtained from a study of blood T cell repertoires in COVID-19. Study-wide context: Acute-phase and convalescent COVID-19 samples originated in the United States, Italy and Spain. In each case, the material was cDNA or gDNA derived from T cells, B-cell-depleted T cells, or PBMCs.

This clone showed up just a few times. CDR1 is SEHNR and CDR2 is FQNEAQ in the germline V gene (reference sequence). This CDR3 is 15 amino acids long. Unmatched junction bases numbered 9, after V lost 5 bases and J lost 6 bases. In the source study's methods: Amplification of reference gene primers was used by the study to estimate nucleated cell counts. The repertoire was sequenced with immunoSEQ multiplex PCR; TCRdb's copy has only in-frame clones and lacks some. V, J and clone size reflect that table, while D and trimming were determined from the DNA. Among 200,000 to 250,000 clones listed, 84% were seen once.

This sequence originates from a woman between 35 and 50 years old who had recovered from COVID-19. Source material: peripheral blood. The genes are TRBV7-9 and TRBJ1-5; 8 bases fit TRBD1. Written as DNA, the CDR3 is TGTGCCAGCAGCGCAGGGACAGGTGGCGGTCAGCCCCAGCATTTT. Protein sequence: CASSAGTGGGQPQHF.